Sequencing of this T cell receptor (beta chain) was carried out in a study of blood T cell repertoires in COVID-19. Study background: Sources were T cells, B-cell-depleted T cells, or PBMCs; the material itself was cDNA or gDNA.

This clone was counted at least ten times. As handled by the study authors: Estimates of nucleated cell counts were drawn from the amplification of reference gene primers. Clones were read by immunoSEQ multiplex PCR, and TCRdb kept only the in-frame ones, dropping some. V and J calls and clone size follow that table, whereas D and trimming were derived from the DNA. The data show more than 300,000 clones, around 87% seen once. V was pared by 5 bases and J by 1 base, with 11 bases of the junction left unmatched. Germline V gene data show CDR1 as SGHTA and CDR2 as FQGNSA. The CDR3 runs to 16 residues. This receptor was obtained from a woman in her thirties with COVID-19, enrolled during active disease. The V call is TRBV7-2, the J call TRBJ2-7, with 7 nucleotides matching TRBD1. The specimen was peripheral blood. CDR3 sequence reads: CASSLLSGQSSYEQYF. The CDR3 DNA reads TGTGCCAGCAGCCTACTATCGGGACAGTCATCCTACGAGCAGTACTTC.